This T cell receptor beta chain emerged from a study of blood T cells in healthy people across ages. Study at large: Per two T cells, about one barcoded beta molecule was captured through template switching.

Total RNA extracted from each sample amounted to at least 6 micrograms. CDR1 DFQATT and CDR2 SNEGSKA come from the germline V gene (reference sequence). V lost 3 bases and J lost 5, with 18 bases in between. This CDR3 region has 15 residues. A second PCR, run for roughly 7 to 12 cycles, used a sample-barcoded 5' primer plus a J-beta primer mix. TCRdb processed the 5' RACE reads anew with MiXCR; each CDR3 protein has one entry. The table includes around 800,000 distinct CDR3 sequences, around 25% detected once. The same data also went into a second study, on T cells of mothers and their children.

The sample taken for sequencing was blood. The V gene is TRBV20-1, the J gene TRBJ2-3, with no clear D. The clonotype originates from a boy younger than 18 in good health. The CDR3 reads CSASPGRFKGDTQYF. In DNA, the CDR3 is TGCAGTGCTAGTCCTGGACGGTTCAAGGGAGATACGCAGTATTTT.